The 14 T cell receptor beta chains below come from one sample, sequenced in a study of Graves' ophthalmopathy and Graves' hyperthyroidism. The study amplified TCR beta CDR3 regions using RNA transcripts. First-round RT-PCR relied on HTBI primers, and a second-round multiplex PCR came next. TCRdb analysed the multiplex PCR reads with MiXCR anew, one entry per CDR3 protein. The table has about 590,000 distinct CDR3 sequences, less than 45% seen once. Sequencing input: peripheral blood or thyroid tissue (not recorded which). The receptors come from an adult man with Graves' hyperthyroidism.

This clonotype was picked up many times. V and J are TRBV7-9 and TRBJ2-5; 8 nucleotides agree with TRBD2. Trimming took 2 bases from V and 4 from J; bases not matched to a gene: 9. The CDR3 covers 16 residues. Looked up from germline, CDR1 is SEHNR and CDR2 is FQNEAQ (reference sequence). This chain's CDR3 is CASSLKLAGGPETQYF. CDR3 nucleotides: TGTGCCAGCAGCTTAAAACTGGCGGGGGGACCAGAGACCCAGTACTTC.

To note about this clonotype: Mismatch with germline at one junction end may stem from a read error. V usage is TRBV29-1 and J usage is TRBJ2-2; D remains ambiguous. Germline values: CDR1 SQVTM, CDR2 ANQGSEA. This CDR3 comprises 15 residues. CDR3 coding DNA: TGCAGCGTGAGGCAGGACGCTTCGAACACCAGGGAGCTGTTTTTT. Amino acids: CSVRQDASNTRELFF.

In its sample, this clonotype was seen a few times. The chain combines TRBV29-1 with TRBJ1-1; no firm D call. V dropped 8 bases and J dropped 3 bases, with 10 bases sitting between them. The V gene's germline CDR1 is SQVTM and CDR2 ANQGSEA. The CDR3 is made up of 11 amino acids. In nucleotides, the CDR3 is TGCAGCTTAAAGAGGGACACTGAAGCTTTCTTT. It is translated as CSLKRDTEAFF.

The rearrangement uses TRBV7-9 and TRBJ1-6; D is possibly TRBD1 (5 bases). The CDR3 is 15 amino acids. Germline V gene lookup returns CDR1 SEHNR and CDR2 FQNEAQ (reference sequence). V lost 5 bases, J lost 9 bases, and 17 bases lay in between. The CDR3 here is CASSPLFGGASPLHF. The CDR3 DNA reads as TGTGCCAGCAGCCCATTGTTTGGGGGAGCTTCACCCCTCCACTTT.

This clonotype has just one count. The V and J genes are TRBV10-3 and TRBJ2-5, with TRBD2 matching over 13 bases. Germline CDR1 ENHRY, CDR2 SYGVKD. The CDR3 extends over 16 amino acids. V lost 6 bases to trimming and J lost 0 bases; unmatched junction nucleotides: 4. The CDR3 DNA sequence: TGTGCCATCAGAGAGACTAGCGGGGGGTACCAAGAGACCCAGTACTTC. It specifies CAIRETSGGYQETQYF.

Only a few counts were recorded for this clonotype. The genes are TRBV18 and TRBJ1-4; no definite D call. The CDR3 length is 12 residues. The V end was cut by 2 bases, the J end by 8 bases, with 6 bases between. Germline CDR1 is KGHSH and CDR2 is LQKENI. CDR3 DNA sequence: TGTGCCAGCTCACCATCGGGGGAAAAACTGTTTTTT. Its protein product is CASSPSGEKLFF.

Many counts were recorded for this clonotype. The CDR3 DNA follows: TGTGCCAGCAGTTCTGAAATAAACTACGAGCAGTACTTC. Protein sequence: CASSSEINYEQYF. The V gene is TRBV27, the J gene TRBJ2-7; D remains unclear. The CDR3 length is 13 residues. The germline V gene encodes CDR1 MNHEY and CDR2 SMNVEV (reference sequence). V lost 4 bases, J lost 3 bases, and 10 bases lay in between.

This chain connects TRBV5-1 to TRBJ2-3; TRBD2 aligns across 12 bases. The trim removed 6 bases at V and 0 bases at J, leaving 14 bases unmatched. Germline V CDR1 and CDR2: SGHRS, YFSETQ. The CDR3 is made up of 19 amino acids. CDR3 sequence reads: CASTDLSGLAGASTDTQYF. DNA for the CDR3: TGCGCCAGCACAGATCTTTCGGGACTAGCGGGTGCGAGCACAGATACGCAGTATTTT.

This clonotype was detected many times. The CDR3 nucleotides are TGCGCCAGCAGCACATTGGAGGGAGGCACCGGGGAGCTGTTTTTT. This sequence encodes CASSTLEGGTGELFF. The chain carries TRBV5-1 and TRBJ2-2, with D maybe TRBD2 (6 bases). V was shortened by 4 bases and J by 4 bases, with 14 bases between the two germline ends. This CDR3 contains 15 residues. CDR1 and CDR2 (germline): SGHRS, YFSETQ.

The table lists this clonotype with many counts. The chain couples TRBV10-3 to TRBJ2-7, with 7 positions matching TRBD2. The CDR3 has 15 amino acids. CDR1 is ENHRY, CDR2 SYGVKD, per germline. Losses at the gene ends were 2 bases for V and 2 bases for J; bases not matched to a gene: 6. CDR3 loop: CAISEKRGGPYEQYF. The DNA for the CDR3 is TGTGCCATCAGTGAGAAGAGGGGAGGGCCCTACGAGCAGTACTTC.

The V gene is TRBV25-1, the J gene TRBJ2-7, with 7 bases aligning to TRBD2. The last part of the DNA fits TRBJ2-1 better; the J call may be wrong. Per the germline V gene, CDR1 is MGHDK and CDR2 is SYGVNS. The CDR3 has 13 residues. The DNA of the CDR3 is TGTGCCAGCAGTCAAGTCTCGGGGGGAGAGCAGTTCTTC. Its translation: CASSQVSGGEQFF.

The V and J genes are TRBV18 and TRBJ2-7; D not certain. Germline V lookup: CDR1 KGHSH, CDR2 LQKENI. The CDR3 extends over 14 amino acids. Trimming shortened V by 3 bases and J by 5 bases, and 14 bases separated the two germline ends. The CDR3 sequence is CASSPQASSNEQYF. The CDR3 nucleotides are TGTGCCAGCTCACCCCAGGCCAGCAGCAACGAGCAGTACTTC.

V and J are TRBV2 and TRBJ2-2, with 7 bases identical to TRBD1. The trim removed 7 bases at V and 6 bases at J, leaving 2 bases unmatched. CDR1 and CDR2 from the germline V gene are SNHLY and FYNNEI. This CDR3 spans 12 amino acids. CDR3 nucleotide sequence: TGTGCCAGCATACAGGGGTCCGGGGAGCTGTTTTTT. It is translated as CASIQGSGELFF.

The V gene is TRBV7-8, the J gene TRBJ2-4; TRBD1 matches at 9 bases. Germline lookup yields CDR1 SGHVS and CDR2 FQNEAQ. Trimming at V came to 5 bases and at J to 0 bases, leaving 5 bases not matched to a gene. This CDR3 contains 16 residues. CDR3 coding DNA: TGTGCCAGCAGCCCCGGGACAGGGTTAGCCAAAAACATTCAGTACTTC. Its protein product is CASSPGTGLAKNIQYF.